The source of this T cell receptor (beta chain) is a study of cytomegalovirus exposure and HLA in healthy donors. A word on this clone: Its cognate antigen is unknown.

Unrecorded immune exposures were likely, despite nominal health at sampling. The CDR3 has 14 amino acids. Germline CDR1 and CDR2: SEHNR and FQNEAQ (reference sequence). V shed 3 bases and J shed 11 bases, with 16 bases lying between them. PCR amplification relied on 60 Vbeta primers (plus 13 Jbeta primers). The repertoire was sequenced with immunoSEQ multiplex PCR; TCRdb's copy has only in-frame clones and lacks some. The data contain about 210,000 clones, roughly 90% of them singletons. Broader study findings: Some V segments (TRBV6-2 and TRBV6-3 among them) were excluded as indistinguishable. For cytomegalovirus status, the classifier reportedly gave diagnoses with high specificity and sensitivity. Cytomegalovirus-associated TCR beta chains were listed, numbering 150 to 200.

The TCR was taken from a woman aged 30 to 39 in good health and CMV-seronegative. The specimen was PBMCs. V gene TRBV7-9 combines with J gene TRBJ1-4; D perhaps matches TRBD1 (6 bases). CDR3 in DNA: TGTGCCAGCAGCTTCGCCGGGACATTAGGGAAACTGTTTTTT. It encodes CASSFAGTLGKLFF. The full variable domain, its missing parts supplied by reference TRBV7-9 and TRBJ1-4, is DTGVSQNPRHKITKRGQNVTFRCDPISEHNRLYWYRQTLGQGPEFLTYFQNEAQLEKSRLLSDRFSAERPKGSFSTLEIQRTEQGDSAMYLCASSFAGTLGKLFFGSGTQLSVL.